This TCR beta chain was captured in a study of blood T cell repertoires in COVID-19. About the study: The analysed material was cDNA or gDNA that came from T cells, B-cell-depleted T cells, or PBMCs.

From germline, CDR1 is KGHSH and CDR2 LQKENI. V dropped 4 bases and J dropped 1 base, with 7 bases sitting between them. CDR3 length: 14 amino acids. Sequenced by immunoSEQ multiplex PCR; TCRdb stores in-frame clones only, minus some. Here the sample spans approximately 94,000 clones, around 88% being singletons. The chain combines TRBV18 with TRBJ2-2, with TRBD1 as a possible D gene (6 bases). The receptor was isolated from a human donor in a cohort sampled during active COVID-19. Sequencing used peripheral blood. The CDR3 reads CASSRTENTGELFF. The DNA of the CDR3 is TGTGCCAGCTCACGGACAGAGAACACCGGGGAGCTGTTTTTT.